This is a list of T cell receptor beta chains from one sample in a study of blood T cell repertoires in COVID-19. The table came from immunoSEQ multiplex PCR; TCRdb's copy has only in-frame clones and leaves some out. The data show 350,000 to 450,000 clones, 85% to 90% seen once. Sequencing was carried out using PBMCs or T cells enriched from blood (not recorded which). Source of these receptors: a man younger than 40 who had recovered from COVID-19. Both conserved end residues are part of each CDR3.

v_gene	j_gene	CDR3aa
TRBV12-3/TRBV12-4	TRBJ2-7	CASSLSGYEQYF
TRBV11-2	TRBJ2-7	CASSSNDRATYEQYF
TRBV18	TRBJ1-1	CASSGQGYTEAFF
TRBV3-1/TRBV3-2	TRBJ2-2	CASSRTGLAANTGELFF
TRBV19	TRBJ2-3	CASRQGALDTQYF
TRBV15	TRBJ1-5	CATSRLQGAVGQPQHF
TRBV5-4	TRBJ1-1	CASSFPRGQNTEAFF
TRBV30	TRBJ1-2	CAWSGRGGGYTF
TRBV11-2	TRBJ2-7	CASSLVAGGSYEQYF
TRBV5-6	TRBJ1-4	CASSLVGTDNEKLFF
TRBV3-1/TRBV3-2	TRBJ1-5	CASSRDRGGQPQHF
TRBV27	TRBJ2-5	CASSLERRETQYF
TRBV27	TRBJ1-5	CASSLRTGGPSQPQHF
TRBV28	TRBJ2-7	CASSPAQGAYEQYF
TRBV5-1	TRBJ1-5	CASSDGTANQPQHF
TRBV19	TRBJ2-3	CASKVTGTSDTQYF
TRBV12-5	TRBJ2-2	CATSRAGGTGELFF
TRBV5-1	TRBJ2-4	CASSLAPGIDWSIQYF
TRBV5-1	TRBJ1-6	CASSLVGDTLGNSPLHF
TRBV3-1/TRBV3-2	TRBJ2-4	CASSHGLSLAKNIQYF
TRBV24-1	TRBJ2-1	CATNPSGQGNNEQFF
TRBV29-1	TRBJ2-7	CSVEDPSGTSYEQYF
TRBV5-1	TRBJ2-5	CASSLPKETQYF
TRBV7-9	TRBJ1-2	CASSPSVPGKGYTF